These 29 T cell receptor beta chains originate from one sample sequenced in a study of regulatory T cells in long-lasting Graves disease. Time point indicated: persistent/refractory GD, antithyroid drugs over 5 years with positive TRAb. Extracted RNA from PBMCs served as the source of the TCR library. HTBI primers from iRepertoire and Arm-PCR of CDR3 regions yielded the TCR beta libraries. From the multiplex PCR reads, TCRdb called clonotypes with MiXCR, one entry per CDR3 protein. Of about 310,000 distinct CDR3 sequences listed, around 23% were seen once; the top ten hold more than 55%. Source: peripheral blood mononuclear cells (PBMCs), taken when the disease was refractory, from a patient treated with antithyroid drugs. Source of these receptors: a female donor with Graves disease.

The chain is built from TRBV10-2 and TRBJ2-3; 9 bases line up with TRBD2. The CDR3 runs 14 residues. From germline, CDR1 is WSHSY and CDR2 SAAADI. V was clipped by 5 bases and J by 7 bases; unmatched bases: 7. The CDR3 spells CASSRAGGGNTQYF. DNA of the CDR3: TGCGCCAGCAGTCGAGCGGGAGGAGGGAATACGCAGTATTTT.

The table lists this clonotype with many counts. The chain carries TRBV7-9 and TRBJ2-7; 8 positions agree with TRBD2. Germline V gene data show CDR1 as SEHNR and CDR2 as FQNEAQ (reference sequence). J gave up 3 bases and V 5 bases, and 6 bases lay outside the gene matches. The CDR3 has 14 residues. Here the CDR3 reads CASSPAGAGYEQYF. The DNA of the CDR3 is TGTGCCAGCAGCCCAGCGGGAGCAGGCTACGAGCAGTACTTC.

This clonotype was observed at least ten times. The chain recombines TRBV6-1 with TRBJ2-5; TRBD2 aligns across 8 bases. After removal of 4 bases from V and 5 bases from J, the junction contained 9 bases not matched to a gene. The germline gives CDR1 MNHNS, CDR2 SASEGT. The CDR3 is 15 amino acids. CDR3 region: CASSGFSGTAETQYF. The CDR3 region has the DNA TGTGCCAGCAGTGGATTTAGCGGGACGGCGGAGACCCAGTACTTC.

This clonotype was counted only a few times. The V call is TRBV27, the J call TRBJ1-2; D remains ambiguous. Between the trimmed V and J ends, which lost 1 base and 7 bases, there was a span of 13 bases. The CDR3 covers 14 residues. Germline CDR1 is MNHEY and CDR2 is SMNVEV (reference sequence). The CDR3 sequence is CASSLFGVGFGYTF. CDR3 nucleotides: TGTGCCAGCAGTTTATTTGGGGTGGGGTTTGGCTACACCTTC.

This clonotype was observed at least ten times. The J gene is TRBJ1-6, the V gene TRBV28; D is undetermined. Trimming cost V 5 bases and J 11 bases, with 13 bases left between them. This CDR3 spans 13 amino acids. Germline CDR1 MDHEN, CDR2 SYDVKM. The CDR3 nucleotides are TGTGCCAGCAGTCCGCCTACTGGACCACCCCTCCACTTT. Translating it yields CASSPPTGPPLHF.

This clonotype was observed a handful of times. The V gene is TRBV7-2, the J gene TRBJ2-1; 9 bases line up with TRBD2. Germline V CDR1 and CDR2: SGHTA, FQGNSA. The V and J ends lost 5 bases and 0 bases, in that order; junction bases with no gene match: 8. The CDR3 spans 17 residues. This CDR3 is CASSPWTSARSYNEQFF. The CDR3 bases are TGTGCCAGCAGCCCCTGGACTAGCGCACGCTCCTACAATGAGCAGTTCTTC.

This clonotype came up a few times. The chain links TRBV14 to TRBJ2-5; D perhaps matches TRBD2 (6 bases). CDR1 is SGHDN and CDR2 is FVKESK in the germline V gene. V lost 5 bases to trimming and J lost 4 bases, with 14 bases between them. The CDR3 runs 14 residues. The CDR3 DNA reads as TGTGCCAGCAGCGTTAGCGGCACCGGAGAGACCCAGTACTTC. Amino acid sequence: CASSVSGTGETQYF.

This clonotype has just a few counts. The V call is TRBV2, the J call TRBJ1-2, with D unclear. Germline CDR1 reads SNHLY; CDR2 reads FYNNEI. V was shortened by 8 bases and J by 8 bases, with 18 bases between the two germline ends. CDR3 size: 13 residues. The CDR3 sequence: CASRGLNPDGYTF. The CDR3, as DNA: TGTGCCAGCCGAGGACTCAACCCGGACGGCTACACCTTC.

Details on this clonotype: The conserved final phenylalanine or tryptophan is absent from the CDR3, which likely points to a read error. The DNA is left out, because the CDR3 cannot be placed on it with certainty; the CDR3 is given as TCRdb lists it. The rearrangement links TRBV20-1 to TRBJ2-1. 8 amino acids form the CDR3, both terminal residues included. The germline gives CDR1 DFQATT, CDR2 SNEGSKA (reference sequence). The CDR3 sequence is CSADPKVV.

This chain links TRBV9 with TRBJ2-2; 12 bases fit TRBD2. Trimming removed 0 bases from V and 2 bases from J; junction bases left unmatched: 8. Germline V gives CDR1 SGDLS, CDR2 YYNGEE. CDR3 length: 19 residues. The DNA of the CDR3 is TGTGCCAGCAGCGTAGACAGGGCTAGCGGGAGGGCCAACACCGGGGAGCTGTTTTTT. Translation gives CASSVDRASGRANTGELFF.

J is TRBJ2-5 and V is TRBV7-9; 7 positions match TRBD1. V was pared by 5 bases and J by 4 bases, with 7 bases of the junction left unmatched. The CDR3 extends over 14 amino acids. CDR1 is SEHNR, CDR2 FQNEAQ, per germline (reference sequence). The CDR3 here is CASSAGTARETQYF. CDR3 sequence (DNA): TGTGCCAGCAGCGCAGGGACAGCTCGAGAGACCCAGTACTTC.

This clonotype was seen ten or more times. V usage is TRBV5-1 and J usage is TRBJ1-2; D call uncertain. Trimming left V 4 bases short and J 0 bases short, with 7 bases between. Germline CDR1 and CDR2: SGHRS and YFSETQ. There are 13 residues in the CDR3. CDR3 residues: CASSVTANYGYTF. The DNA of the CDR3 is TGCGCCAGCAGCGTTACTGCTAACTATGGCTACACCTTC.

Many counts were recorded for this clonotype. The DNA of the CDR3 is TGTGCCAGCAGCAAGACAGCCTCTAGCACAGATACGCAGTATTTT. This codes for CASSKTASSTDTQYF. The V gene is TRBV7-2, the J gene TRBJ2-3, with D possibly matching TRBD1 (5 bases). V was trimmed by 5 bases and J by 0 bases, leaving 12 bases between them. There are 15 residues in the CDR3. The germline CDR1 and CDR2 sequences are SGHTA and FQGNSA.

This clonotype was counted only a few times. The chain couples TRBV7-2 to TRBJ1-1; TRBD1 agrees at 9 bases. Germline values: CDR1 SGHTA, CDR2 FQGNSA. J lost 7 bases, V lost 0 bases, and 6 bases had no gene match. The CDR3 sequence is 15 residues long. The CDR3 DNA reads TGTGCCAGCAGCTTAGCGGCCGGGGGACAGGGTGAAGCTTTCTTT. Its protein product is CASSLAAGGQGEAFF.

This clonotype was observed many times. CDR3 bases: TGTGCCAGCAGTTCGACAGGGGGCCCACAAGAGACCCAGTACTTC. Encoded protein: CASSSTGGPQETQYF. This chain links TRBV27 with TRBJ2-5; 10 bases agree with TRBD1. Germline CDR1 and CDR2: MNHEY and SMNVEV (reference sequence). CDR3 length equals 15 residues. V shed 4 bases, J shed 2 bases, and the junction held 4 bases outside the gene matches.

Points on this clonotype: Being one base from a much bigger clone, this may be a read error. V is TRBV28 and J is TRBJ1-1, with D perhaps matching TRBD1 (5 bases). Germline CDR1 and CDR2: MDHEN and SYDVKM. The CDR3 sequence is 13 residues long. This CDR3 is CASSMGEDTEASF. The DNA for the CDR3 is TGTGCCAGCAGTATGGGGGAGGACACTGAAGCTTCCTTT.

The chain is built from TRBV28 and TRBJ1-6; 8 bases are shared with TRBD1. Germline CDR1 is MDHEN and CDR2 is SYDVKM. Trimming at V came to 3 bases and at J to 17 bases, leaving 6 bases not matched to a gene. The CDR3 spans 12 residues. CDR3: CASSLGTGHFHF. CDR3 in DNA: TGTGCCAGCAGTTTGGGGACAGGTCACTTCCACTTT. The whole variable domain, remainder taken from reference TRBV28 and TRBJ1-6, is DVKVTQSSRYLVKRTGEKVFLECVQDMDHENMFWYRQDPGLGLRLIYFSYDVKMKEKGDIPEGYSVSREKKERFSLILESASTNQTSMYLCASSLGTGHFHFGNGTRLTVT.

This clonotype was observed many times. This chain uses TRBV11-2 with TRBJ1-6; D remains unclear. Per the germline V gene, CDR1 is SGHAT and CDR2 is FQNNGV. Deletions cut 5 bases from V and 6 bases from J, with 11 bases between. This CDR3 comprises 14 residues. CDR3 nucleotides: TGTGCCAGCAGCAGCGGACGGGGTAATTCACCCCTCCACTTT. Translation: CASSSGRGNSPLHF. Complete variable domain (other parts from reference TRBV11-2 and TRBJ1-6): EAGVAQSPRYKIIEKRQSVAFWCNPISGHATLYWYQQILGQGPKLLIQFQNNGVVDDSQLPKDRFSAERLKGVDSTLKIQPAKLEDSAVYLCASSSGRGNSPLHFGNGTRLTVT.

This chain joins TRBV18 and TRBJ2-7; perhaps D is TRBD1 or TRBD2 (5 bases each). Germline CDR1 reads KGHSH; CDR2 reads LQKENI. V lost 3 bases and J lost 5, with 11 bases in between. There are 13 residues in the CDR3. CDR3 nucleotides: TGTGCCAGCTCACCTGGGGCGGAGGACGAGCAGTACTTC. Translating it yields CASSPGAEDEQYF. The complete variable domain, with remaining parts taken from reference TRBV18 and TRBJ2-7, reads NAGVMQNPRHLVRRRGQEARLRCSPMKGHSHVYWYRQLPEEGLKFMVYLQKENIIDESGMPKERFSAEFPKEGPSILRIQQVVRGDSAAYFCASSPGAEDEQYFGPGTRLTVT.

The rearrangement joins TRBV7-2 to TRBJ1-6; no reliable D call. V was cut by 5 bases and J by 0 bases, with 14 bases left in between. Germline loops: CDR1 SGHTA, CDR2 FQGNSA. The CDR3 sequence is 17 residues long. As DNA, the CDR3 is TGTGCCAGCAGCCAGCAATCGGGAAGCTCCTATAATTCACCCCTCCACTTT. This gives the protein CASSQQSGSSYNSPLHF.

This clonotype was seen repeatedly, ten times or more. The chain employs TRBV4-3 and TRBJ2-2; 8 bases match TRBD2. CDR1 is LGHNA and CDR2 is YSLEER in the germline V gene. The CDR3 is 15 residues long. V was clipped by 1 base and J by 4 bases; unmatched bases: 2. The CDR3 coding sequence is TGCGCCAGCAGCCAAGCGGCGGGAGGCACCGGGGAGCTGTTTTTT. Its protein is CASSQAAGGTGELFF.

The chain uses TRBV5-1 and TRBJ2-7, with 14 bases identical to TRBD2. The germline CDR1 and CDR2 sequences are SGHRS and YFSETQ. The V gene end was trimmed by 4 bases and the J gene end by 2 bases; junction bases not matched to a gene: 11. This CDR3 has 18 amino acids. This chain's CDR3 is CASSQGLAGGLAAYEQYF. In DNA form, the CDR3 reads TGCGCCAGCAGCCAAGGACTAGCGGGAGGCCTCGCGGCCTACGAGCAGTACTTC.

This clonotype has only a few counts. This chain links TRBV6-1 with TRBJ1-2; D may be TRBD1 (6 bases). The CDR3 covers 14 residues. CDR1 is MNHNS, CDR2 SASEGT, per germline. The V end lost 4 bases, the J end lost 2 bases, and 11 bases lay between the germline ends. Written as DNA, the CDR3 is TGTGCCAGCAGTGCTTCCCAGGGGAACTATGGCTACACCTTC. The encoded protein is CASSASQGNYGYTF.

This clonotype was picked up one time. A single base separates this from a much larger clone, so it may be a read error. The genes are TRBV6-2 or TRBV6-3 and TRBJ2-7, with D perhaps TRBD1 (6 bases). The CDR3 loop spans 12 amino acids. V lost 10 bases and J 3 bases, leaving 13 bases between the germline ends. Germline V CDR1 and CDR2: MNHEY, SVGEGT. The chain's CDR3 is CANTPTGYEQYF. CDR3 DNA: TGTGCCAACACCCCGACAGGCTACGAGCAGTACTTC.

This clonotype was seen a handful of times. In DNA, the CDR3 is TGTGCCACCCGAGCCGATGAGCAGTACTTC. Translated, it gives CATRADEQYF. The chain has TRBV6-1 and TRBJ2-7; D remains ambiguous. Looked up from germline, CDR1 is MNHNS and CDR2 is SASEGT. Trimming left V 10 bases short and J 7 bases short, with 11 bases between. The CDR3 loop spans 10 amino acids.

The gene calls are TRBV2 and TRBJ2-6, with D unclear. Germline CDR1 reads SNHLY; CDR2 reads FYNNEI. The CDR3 totals 15 residues. Trimming left V 8 bases short and J 0 bases short, with 11 bases between. The CDR3 region is CASEGPDSGANVLTF. DNA of the CDR3: TGTGCCAGCGAAGGCCCTGACTCTGGGGCCAACGTCCTGACTTTC.

This clonotype was detected many times. The rearrangement joins TRBV5-1 to TRBJ2-2; 9 nucleotides align to TRBD2. The CDR3 totals 16 residues. Per the germline V gene, CDR1 is SGHRS and CDR2 is YFSETQ. V trimming: 1 base; J trimming: 6 bases; junction bases outside the gene matches: 7. CDR3 sequence: CASSLTVAGAAGELFF. Here the CDR3 DNA reads TGCGCCAGCAGCTTGACCGTAGCGGGAGCGGCCGGGGAGCTGTTTTTT. Looking up the rest from reference TRBV5-1 and TRBJ2-2 gives the full variable domain: KAGVTQTPRYLIKTRGQQVTLSCSPISGHRSVSWYQQTPGQGLQFLFEYFSETQRNKGNFPGRFSGRQFSNSRSEMNVSTLELGDSALYLCASSLTVAGAAGELFFGEGSRLTVL.

V usage is TRBV6-1 and J usage is TRBJ2-1; TRBD2 agrees at 8 bases. V lost 7 bases to trimming and J lost 6 bases; unmatched junction nucleotides: 5. The germline V gene encodes CDR1 MNHNS and CDR2 SASEGT. CDR3 length: 13 residues. The CDR3 sequence: CASTLTSGNEQFF. The CDR3 DNA follows: TGTGCCAGCACCCTAACTAGCGGCAATGAGCAGTTCTTC.

The rearrangement uses TRBV9 and TRBJ2-2; D tentatively fits TRBD1 or TRBD2 (6 bases each). The CDR3 is 16 residues long. V was trimmed by 1 base and J by 0 bases, leaving 10 bases between them. Germline CDR1 is SGDLS and CDR2 is YYNGEE. The CDR3 is CASSVRGDANTGELFF. CDR3 DNA: TGTGCCAGCAGCGTAAGGGGGGATGCGAACACCGGGGAGCTGTTTTTT. Full variable domain (missing parts from reference TRBV9 and TRBJ2-2): DSGVTQTPKHLITATGQRVTLRCSPRSGDLSVYWYQQSLDQGLQFLIQYYNGEERAKGNILERFSAQQFPDLHSELNLSSLELGDSALYFCASSVRGDANTGELFFGEGSRLTVL.